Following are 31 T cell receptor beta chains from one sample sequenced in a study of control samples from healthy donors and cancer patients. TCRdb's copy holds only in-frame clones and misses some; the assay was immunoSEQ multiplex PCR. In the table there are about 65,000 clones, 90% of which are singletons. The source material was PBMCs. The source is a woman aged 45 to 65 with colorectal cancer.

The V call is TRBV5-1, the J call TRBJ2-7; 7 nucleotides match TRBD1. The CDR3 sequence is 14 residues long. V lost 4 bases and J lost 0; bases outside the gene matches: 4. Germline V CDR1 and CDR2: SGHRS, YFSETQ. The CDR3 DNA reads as TGCGCCAGCAGCCCAACAGGGGTCTCCTACGAGCAGTACTTC. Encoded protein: CASSPTGVSYEQYF.

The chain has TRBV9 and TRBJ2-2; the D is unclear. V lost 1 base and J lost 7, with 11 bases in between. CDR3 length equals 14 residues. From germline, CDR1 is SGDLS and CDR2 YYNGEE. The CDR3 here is CASSVNPWGGELFF. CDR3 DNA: TGTGCCAGCAGCGTAAACCCCTGGGGCGGGGAGCTGTTTTTT.

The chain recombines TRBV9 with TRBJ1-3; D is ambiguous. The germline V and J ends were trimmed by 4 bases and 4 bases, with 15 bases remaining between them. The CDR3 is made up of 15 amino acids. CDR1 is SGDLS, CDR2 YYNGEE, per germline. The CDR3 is CASSPRTDPGNTIYF. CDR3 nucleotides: TGTGCCAGCAGCCCCCGGACGGATCCCGGAAACACCATATATTTT.

For the CDR3, the DNA is TGCGCCAGCAGCGAACAGGGCCCTCAAGCCCACAATGAGCAGTTCTTC. Translated, it gives CASSEQGPQAHNEQFF. J is TRBJ2-1 and V is TRBV5-1; D possibly corresponds to TRBD1 (6 bases). The CDR3 runs to 16 residues. Deletions cut 4 bases from V and 5 bases from J, with 19 bases between. Germline CDR1 is SGHRS and CDR2 is YFSETQ.

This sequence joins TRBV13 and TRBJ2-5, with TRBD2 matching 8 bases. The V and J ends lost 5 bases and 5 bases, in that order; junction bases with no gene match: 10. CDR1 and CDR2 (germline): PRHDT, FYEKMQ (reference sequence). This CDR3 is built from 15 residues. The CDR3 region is CASSLRTSRMETQYF. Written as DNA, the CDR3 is TGTGCCAGCAGCCTTCGGACTAGCCGGATGGAGACCCAGTACTTC. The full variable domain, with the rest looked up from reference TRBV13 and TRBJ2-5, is AAGVIQSPRHLIKEKRETATLKCYPIPRHDTVYWYQQGPGQDPQFLISFYEKMQSDKGSIPDRFSAQQFSDYHSELNMSSLELGDSALYFCASSLRTSRMETQYFGPGTRLLVL.

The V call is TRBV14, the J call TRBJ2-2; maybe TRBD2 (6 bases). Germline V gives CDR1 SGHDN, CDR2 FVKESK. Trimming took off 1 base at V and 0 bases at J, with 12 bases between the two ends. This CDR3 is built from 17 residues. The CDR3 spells CASSQVRGYANTGELFF. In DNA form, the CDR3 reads TGTGCCAGCAGCCAAGTACGGGGGTACGCGAACACCGGGGAGCTGTTTTTT. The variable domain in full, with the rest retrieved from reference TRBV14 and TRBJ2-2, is EAGVTQFPSHSVIEKGQTVTLRCDPISGHDNLYWYRRVMGKEIKFLLHFVKESKQDESGMPNNRFLAERTGGTYSTLKVQPAELEDSGVYFCASSQVRGYANTGELFFGEGSRLTVL.

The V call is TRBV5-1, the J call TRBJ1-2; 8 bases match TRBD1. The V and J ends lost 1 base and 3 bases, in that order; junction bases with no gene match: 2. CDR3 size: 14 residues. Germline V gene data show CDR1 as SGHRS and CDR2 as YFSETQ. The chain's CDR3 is CASSLSGGHYGYTF. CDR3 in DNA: TGCGCCAGCAGCTTGTCAGGGGGCCACTATGGCTACACCTTC.

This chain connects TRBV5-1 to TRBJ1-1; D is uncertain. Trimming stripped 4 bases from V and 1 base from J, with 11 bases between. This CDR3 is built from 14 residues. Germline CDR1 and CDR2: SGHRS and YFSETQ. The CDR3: CASSPEVSNTEAFF. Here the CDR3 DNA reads TGCGCCAGCAGCCCCGAGGTGTCGAACACTGAAGCTTTCTTT.

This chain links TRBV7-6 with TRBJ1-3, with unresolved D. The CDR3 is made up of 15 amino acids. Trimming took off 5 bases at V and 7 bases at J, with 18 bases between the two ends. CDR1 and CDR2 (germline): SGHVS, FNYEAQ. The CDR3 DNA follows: TGTGCCAGCAGCCCACCGGACGGACCCCCCAACACCATATATTTT. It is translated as CASSPPDGPPNTIYF.

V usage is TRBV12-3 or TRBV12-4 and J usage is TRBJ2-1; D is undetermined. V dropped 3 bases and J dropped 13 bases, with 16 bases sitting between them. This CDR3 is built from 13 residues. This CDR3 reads CASSFRLPIPQFF. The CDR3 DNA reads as TGTGCCAGCAGTTTTCGGCTACCTATCCCCCAGTTCTTC.

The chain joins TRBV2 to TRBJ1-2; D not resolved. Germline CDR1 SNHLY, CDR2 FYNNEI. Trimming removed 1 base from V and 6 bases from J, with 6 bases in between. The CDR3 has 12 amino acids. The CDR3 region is CASSEDGDGYTF. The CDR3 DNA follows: TGTGCCAGCAGTGAAGACGGGGATGGCTACACCTTC. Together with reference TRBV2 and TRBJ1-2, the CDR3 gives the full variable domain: EPEVTQTPSHQVTQMGQEVILRCVPISNHLYFYWYRQILGQKVEFLVSFYNNEISEKSEIFDDQFSVERPDGSNFTLKIRSTKLEDSAMYFCASSEDGDGYTFGSGTRLTVV.

CDR3 region: CASTELAGRTDTQYF. The CDR3 nucleotides read TGCGCCAGCACCGAGTTGGCAGGGAGAACAGATACGCAGTATTTT. This sequence joins TRBV5-1 and TRBJ2-3; D may correspond to TRBD1 or TRBD2 (5 bases each). The V end was cut by 6 bases, the J end by 3 bases, with 17 bases between. The CDR3 covers 15 residues. From germline, CDR1 is SGHRS and CDR2 YFSETQ.

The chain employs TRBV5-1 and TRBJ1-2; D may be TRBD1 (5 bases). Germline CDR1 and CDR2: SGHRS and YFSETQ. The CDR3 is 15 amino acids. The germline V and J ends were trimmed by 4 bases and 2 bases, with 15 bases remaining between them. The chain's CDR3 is CASSLNRDGNYGYTF. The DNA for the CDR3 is TGCGCCAGCAGCCTAAACCGGGACGGAAACTATGGCTACACCTTC.

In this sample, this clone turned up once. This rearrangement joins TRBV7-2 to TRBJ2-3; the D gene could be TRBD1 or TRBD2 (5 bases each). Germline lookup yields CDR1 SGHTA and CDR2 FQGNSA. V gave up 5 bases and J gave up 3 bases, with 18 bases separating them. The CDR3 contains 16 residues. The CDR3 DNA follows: TGTGCCAGCAGCATGAATGCAGGGAGCTCGACAGATACGCAGTATTTT. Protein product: CASSMNAGSSTDTQYF.

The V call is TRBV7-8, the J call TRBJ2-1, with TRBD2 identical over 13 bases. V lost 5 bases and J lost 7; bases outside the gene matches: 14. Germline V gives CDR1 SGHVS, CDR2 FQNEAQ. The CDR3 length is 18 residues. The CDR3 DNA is TGTGCCAGCAGCCCTCCTCCGGGACTAGCGGGATATAGTAATGAGCAGTTCTTC. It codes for CASSPPPGLAGYSNEQFF.

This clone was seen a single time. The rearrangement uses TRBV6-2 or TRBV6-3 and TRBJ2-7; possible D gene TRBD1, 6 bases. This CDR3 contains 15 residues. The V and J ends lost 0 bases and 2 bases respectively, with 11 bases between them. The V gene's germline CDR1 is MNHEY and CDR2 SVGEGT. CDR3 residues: CASSYSEDSAYEQYF. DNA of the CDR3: TGTGCCAGCAGTTACTCGGAGGACAGCGCCTACGAGCAGTACTTC.

The CDR3 spells CASGPGGNTIYF. The DNA for the CDR3 is TGTGCCAGCGGCCCGGGTGGAAACACCATATATTTT. This chain uses TRBV27 with TRBJ1-3; no reliable D call. CDR3 length equals 12 residues. The V end lost 8 bases, the J end lost 3 bases, and 8 bases lay between the germline ends. Looked up from germline, CDR1 is MNHEY and CDR2 is SMNVEV (reference sequence).

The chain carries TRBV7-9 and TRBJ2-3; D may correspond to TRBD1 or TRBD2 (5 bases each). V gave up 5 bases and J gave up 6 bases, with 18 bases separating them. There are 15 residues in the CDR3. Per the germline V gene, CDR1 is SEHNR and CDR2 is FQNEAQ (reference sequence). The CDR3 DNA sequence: TGTGCCAGCAGCCCCGCTAAGTGGGGGATGGATACGCAGTATTTT. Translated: CASSPAKWGMDTQYF. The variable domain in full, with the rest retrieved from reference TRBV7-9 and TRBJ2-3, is DTGVSQNPRHKITKRGQNVTFRCDPISEHNRLYWYRQTLGQGPEFLTYFQNEAQLEKSRLLSDRFSAERPKGSFSTLEIQRTEQGDSAMYLCASSPAKWGMDTQYFGPGTRLTVL.

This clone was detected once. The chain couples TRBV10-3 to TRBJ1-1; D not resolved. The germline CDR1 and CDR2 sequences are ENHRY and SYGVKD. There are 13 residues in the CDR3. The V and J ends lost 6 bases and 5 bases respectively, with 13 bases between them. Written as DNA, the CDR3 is TGTGCCATCAGAGAGGGTCGCGGAACTGAAGCTTTCTTT. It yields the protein CAIREGRGTEAFF.

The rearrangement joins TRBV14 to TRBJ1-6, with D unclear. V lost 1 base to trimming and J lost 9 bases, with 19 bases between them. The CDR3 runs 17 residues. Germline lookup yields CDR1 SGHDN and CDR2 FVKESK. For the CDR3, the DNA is TGTGCCAGCAGCCAAGGGTATAGGTCCGACGGACGTTCACCCCTCCACTTT. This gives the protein CASSQGYRSDGRSPLHF.

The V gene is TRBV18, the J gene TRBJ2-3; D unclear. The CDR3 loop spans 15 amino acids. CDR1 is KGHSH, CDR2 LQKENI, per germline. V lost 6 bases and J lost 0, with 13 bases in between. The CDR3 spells CASSPTLASTDTQYF. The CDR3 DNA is TGTGCCAGCTCTCCGACACTCGCCAGCACAGATACGCAGTATTTT.

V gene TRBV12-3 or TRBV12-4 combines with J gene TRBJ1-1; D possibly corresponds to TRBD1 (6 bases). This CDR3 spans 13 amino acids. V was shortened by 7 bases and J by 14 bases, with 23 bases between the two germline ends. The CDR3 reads CASKEGGYRPVFF. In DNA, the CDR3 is TGTGCCAGCAAAGAGGGGGGGTACCGGCCCGTCTTCTTT.

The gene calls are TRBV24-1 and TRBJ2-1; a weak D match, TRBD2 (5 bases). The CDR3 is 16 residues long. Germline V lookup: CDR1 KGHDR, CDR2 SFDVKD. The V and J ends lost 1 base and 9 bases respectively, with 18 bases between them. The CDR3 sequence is CATSDFRDGTVSEQFF. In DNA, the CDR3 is TGTGCCACCAGTGATTTCCGGGATGGTACTGTCAGTGAGCAGTTCTTC.

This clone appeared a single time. The CDR3, as DNA: TGTGCCAGCAGCCATCAGGCGGGGGCTCTGAATACAGATACGCAGTATTTT. Its protein product is CASSHQAGALNTDTQYF. This chain links TRBV14 with TRBJ2-3; D might be TRBD2 (7 bases). Germline V gives CDR1 SGHDN, CDR2 FVKESK. Trimming cost V 3 bases and J 3 bases, with 19 bases left between them. The CDR3 length is 17 residues.

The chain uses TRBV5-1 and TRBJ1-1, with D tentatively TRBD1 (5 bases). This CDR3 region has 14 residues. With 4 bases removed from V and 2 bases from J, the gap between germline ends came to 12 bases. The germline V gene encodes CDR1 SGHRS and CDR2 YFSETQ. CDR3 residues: CASSPGDRNTEAFF. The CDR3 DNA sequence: TGCGCCAGCAGCCCTGGGGACCGCAACACTGAAGCTTTCTTT.

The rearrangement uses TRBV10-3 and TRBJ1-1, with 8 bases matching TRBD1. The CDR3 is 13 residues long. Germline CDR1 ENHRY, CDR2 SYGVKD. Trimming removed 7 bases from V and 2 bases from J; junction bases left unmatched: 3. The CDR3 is CAINGQGNTEAFF. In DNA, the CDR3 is TGTGCCATCAATGGACAGGGCAACACTGAAGCTTTCTTT.

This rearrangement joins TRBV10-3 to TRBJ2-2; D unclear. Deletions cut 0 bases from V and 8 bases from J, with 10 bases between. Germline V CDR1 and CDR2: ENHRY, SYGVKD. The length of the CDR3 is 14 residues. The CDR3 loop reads CAISESNQLGELFF. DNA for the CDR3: TGTGCCATCAGTGAGTCGAACCAATTAGGGGAGCTGTTTTTT.

CDR3 in amino acids: CASSLNQQETQYF. In nucleotides, the CDR3 is TGTGCCAGCAGCTTAAACCAACAAGAGACCCAGTACTTC. This sequence joins TRBV7-3 and TRBJ2-5; D gene ambiguous. Germline V gene sequence: CDR1 SGHTA, CDR2 FQGTGA. The CDR3 is 13 amino acids. V was pared by 1 base and J by 2 bases, with 5 bases between. Supplemented by reference TRBV7-3 and TRBJ2-5, the full variable domain reads GAGVSQTPSNKVTEKGKYVELRCDPISGHTALYWYRQSLGQGPEFLIYFQGTGAADDSGLPNDRFFAVRPEGSVSTLKIQRTERGDSAVYLCASSLNQQETQYFGPGTRLLVL.

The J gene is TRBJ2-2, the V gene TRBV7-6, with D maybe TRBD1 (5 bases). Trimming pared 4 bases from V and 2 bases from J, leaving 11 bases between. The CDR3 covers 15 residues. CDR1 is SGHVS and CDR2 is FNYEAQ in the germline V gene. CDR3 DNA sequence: TGTGCCAGCAGCTACACAGGACGAAACACCGGGGAGCTGTTTTTT. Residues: CASSYTGRNTGELFF.

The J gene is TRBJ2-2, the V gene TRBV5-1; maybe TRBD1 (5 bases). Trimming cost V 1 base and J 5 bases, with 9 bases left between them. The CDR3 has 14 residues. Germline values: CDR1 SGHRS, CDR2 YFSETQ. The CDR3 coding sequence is TGCGCCAGCAGCTTGAGTCCAGGGACCGGGGAGCTGTTTTTT. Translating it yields CASSLSPGTGELFF.

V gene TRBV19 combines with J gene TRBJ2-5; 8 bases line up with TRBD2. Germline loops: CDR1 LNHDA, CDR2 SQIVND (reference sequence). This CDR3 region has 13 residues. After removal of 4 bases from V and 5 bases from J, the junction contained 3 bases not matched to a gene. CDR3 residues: CASSRASGETQYF. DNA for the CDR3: TGTGCCAGTAGTAGGGCTAGCGGGGAGACCCAGTACTTC.